What follows are 5 T cell receptor beta chains derived from one specimen sequenced in a study of T-cell memory formation after mild COVID-19. TCRdb processed the 5' RACE reads anew with MiXCR; each CDR3 protein has one entry. The sample lists 100,000 to 150,000 distinct CDR3 sequences; roughly 6% were seen once. Source material: PBMCs or a T cell subset sorted from them (not recorded which). These receptors were obtained from an adult woman who had mild COVID-19 (a few samples of this study predate the infection). Cell type and time point are not known.

This clonotype showed up just a few times. The chain recombines TRBV5-1 with TRBJ2-1; the match to TRBD2 covers 7 bases. The CDR3 has 17 residues. Germline-derived CDR1 and CDR2 are SGHRS and YFSETQ. V shed 3 bases, J shed 8 bases, and the junction held 17 bases outside the gene matches. The CDR3 protein is CASSSGVRGRASDEQFF. The CDR3 DNA follows: TGCGCCAGCAGCTCTGGGGTCCGTGGGAGGGCCAGCGATGAGCAGTTCTTC.

This chain links TRBV6-5 with TRBJ1-2, with 7 bases lining up with TRBD1. Looked up from germline, CDR1 is MNHEY and CDR2 is SVGAGI. The CDR3 runs to 14 residues. Unmatched junction bases numbered 8, after V lost 6 bases and J lost 4 bases. This chain's CDR3 is CASSRDSLLYGYTF. In DNA form, the CDR3 reads TGTGCCAGCAGCCGGGACAGCCTCCTCTATGGCTACACCTTC.

This clonotype was recorded a few times. This rearrangement joins TRBV12-3 or TRBV12-4 to TRBJ2-2; D possibly corresponds to TRBD1 (5 bases). Trimming shortened V by 10 bases and J by 2 bases, and 8 bases separated the two germline ends. This CDR3 is built from 12 residues. The CDR3 protein is CANQGNTGELFF. The CDR3, as DNA: TGTGCCAACCAGGGAAACACCGGGGAGCTGTTTTTT.

This clonotype was seen at least ten times. The J gene is TRBJ1-1, the V gene TRBV11-2; a weak D match, TRBD1 (5 bases). The CDR3 totals 14 residues. V was trimmed by 7 bases and J by 2 bases, leaving 14 bases between them. The germline gives CDR1 SGHAT, CDR2 FQNNGV. CDR3 nucleotides: TGTGCCAGCAAAAACGTGAGGGGTAACACTGAAGCTTTCTTT. The encoded protein is CASKNVRGNTEAFF. The full variable domain, with the rest looked up from reference TRBV11-2 and TRBJ1-1, is EAGVAQSPRYKIIEKRQSVAFWCNPISGHATLYWYQQILGQGPKLLIQFQNNGVVDDSQLPKDRFSAERLKGVDSTLKIQPAKLEDSAVYLCASKNVRGNTEAFFGQGTRLTVV.

This clonotype occurred a few times. This chain joins TRBV3-1 and TRBJ2-7; TRBD1 aligns across 7 bases. The J segment lost 6 bases and the V segment lost 3 bases, leaving 8 bases of the junction unmatched. The length of the CDR3 is 14 residues. The germline gives CDR1 LGHDT, CDR2 YNNKEL (reference sequence). The CDR3 DNA reads as TGTGCCAGCAGCCAGAATAGCGCAGGGGGCGAGCAGTACTTC. Its protein is CASSQNSAGGEQYF.